The source of this TCR beta chain is a study of radiotherapy plus CTLA-4 blockade in lung cancer. Study details: There were objective responses in roughly 18% of patients, and roughly 33% had disease control.

Of note for this clone: Its antigen is undetermined.

Treatment of patients with chemo-refractory metastatic non-small-cell lung cancer consisted of focal radiation plus CTLA-4 blockade with ipilimumab. General study results and limits: Some TCR clones had been derived from tumors. These clones expanded in peripheral blood after radiotherapy plus ipilimumab.

Germline V gives CDR1 MGHRA, CDR2 YSYEKL. V lost 0 bases to trimming and J lost 0 bases; unmatched junction nucleotides: 9. The length of the CDR3 is 18 residues. TCRdb's copy holds only in-frame clones and misses some; the assay was immunoSEQ multiplex PCR. The data show tens of thousands of clones, roughly 84% seen once. The chain uses TRBV4-1 and TRBJ1-1; 8 nucleotides line up with TRBD1. This sequence originates from a human donor with non-small cell lung cancer whose response to radiotherapy plus ipilimumab could not be evaluated. The material was peripheral blood, obtained from a patient treated with radiotherapy plus ipilimumab. CDR3 in DNA: TGCGCCAGCAGCCAAGAGCAGGCCGCAGGGGGCATGAACACTGAAGCTTTCTTT. Translation: CASSQEQAAGGMNTEAFF.